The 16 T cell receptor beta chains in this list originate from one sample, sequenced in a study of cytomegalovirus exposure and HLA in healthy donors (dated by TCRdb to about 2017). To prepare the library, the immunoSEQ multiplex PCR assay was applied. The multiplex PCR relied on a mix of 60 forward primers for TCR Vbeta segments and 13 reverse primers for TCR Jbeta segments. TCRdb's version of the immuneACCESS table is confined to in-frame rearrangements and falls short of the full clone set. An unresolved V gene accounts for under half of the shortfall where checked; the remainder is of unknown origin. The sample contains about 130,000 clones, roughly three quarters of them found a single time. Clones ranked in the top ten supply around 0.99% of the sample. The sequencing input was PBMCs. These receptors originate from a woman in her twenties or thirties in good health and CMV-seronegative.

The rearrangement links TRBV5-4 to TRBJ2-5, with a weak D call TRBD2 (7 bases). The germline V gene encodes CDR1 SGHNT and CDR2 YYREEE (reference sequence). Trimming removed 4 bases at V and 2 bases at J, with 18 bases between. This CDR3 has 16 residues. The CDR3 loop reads CASSPPRGGLQETQYF. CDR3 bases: TGTGCCAGCAGCCCACCTAGGGGGGGGCTGCAAGAGACCCAGTACTTC.

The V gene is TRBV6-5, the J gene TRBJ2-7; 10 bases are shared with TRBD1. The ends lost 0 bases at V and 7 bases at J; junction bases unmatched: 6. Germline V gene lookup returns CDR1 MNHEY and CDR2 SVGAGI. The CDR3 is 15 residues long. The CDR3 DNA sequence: TGTGCCAGCAGTTACTCGGGACAGGGGCCCGAGGAGCAGTACTTC. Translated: CASSYSGQGPEEQYF.

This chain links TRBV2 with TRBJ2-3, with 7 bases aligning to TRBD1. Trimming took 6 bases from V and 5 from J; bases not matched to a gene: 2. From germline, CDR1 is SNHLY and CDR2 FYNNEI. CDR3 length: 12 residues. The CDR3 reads CASRPGGDTQYF. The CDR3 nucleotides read TGTGCCAGCAGACCAGGGGGAGATACGCAGTATTTT. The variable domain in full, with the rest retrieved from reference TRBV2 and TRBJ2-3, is EPEVTQTPSHQVTQMGQEVILRCVPISNHLYFYWYRQILGQKVEFLVSFYNNEISEKSEIFDDQFSVERPDGSNFTLKIRSTKLEDSAMYFCASRPGGDTQYFGPGTRLTVL.

The CDR3 loop reads CASSASREGNEKLFF. The CDR3 nucleotides are TGCGCCAGCAGTGCCAGTCGGGAGGGTAATGAAAAACTGTTTTTT. This rearrangement joins TRBV10-2 to TRBJ1-4; no firm D call. The germline V gene has CDR1 WSHSY and CDR2 SAAADI. Between the trimmed V and J ends, which lost 4 bases and 4 bases, there was a span of 13 bases. This CDR3 has 15 residues.

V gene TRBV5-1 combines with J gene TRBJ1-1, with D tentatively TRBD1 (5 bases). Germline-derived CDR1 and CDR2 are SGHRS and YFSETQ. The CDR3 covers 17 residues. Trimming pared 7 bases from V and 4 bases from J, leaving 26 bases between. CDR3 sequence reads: CASGAQPVQNWGTEAFF. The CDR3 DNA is TGCGCCAGCGGGGCCCAGCCAGTACAAAACTGGGGCACTGAAGCTTTCTTT.

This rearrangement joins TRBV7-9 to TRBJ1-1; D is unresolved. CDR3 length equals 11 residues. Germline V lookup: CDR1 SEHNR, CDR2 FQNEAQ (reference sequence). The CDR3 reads CSINRRTEAFF. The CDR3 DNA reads TGTTCCATCAACCGGAGGACTGAAGCTTTCTTT.

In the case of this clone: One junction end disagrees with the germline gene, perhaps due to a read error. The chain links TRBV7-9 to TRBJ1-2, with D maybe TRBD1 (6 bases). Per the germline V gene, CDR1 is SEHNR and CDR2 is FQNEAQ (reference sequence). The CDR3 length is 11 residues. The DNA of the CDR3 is TGTTCCAGCAGCGCGACAGGTAGCTACACCTTC. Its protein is CSSSATGSYTF. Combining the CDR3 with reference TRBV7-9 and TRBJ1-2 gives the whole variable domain DTGVSQNPRHKITKRGQNVTFRCDPISEHNRLYWYRQTLGQGPEFLTYFQNEAQLEKSRLLSDRFSAERPKGSFSTLEIQRTEQGDSAMYLCSSSATGSYTFGSGTRLTVV.

The CDR3 spells CASSGEGRETQYF. CDR3 in DNA: TGTGCCAGCAGCGGGGAGGGGAGGGAGACCCAGTACTTC. The genes are TRBV5-5 and TRBJ2-5; 7 nucleotides agree with TRBD2. Germline CDR1 is SGHKS and CDR2 is YYEKEE (reference sequence). The CDR3 is made up of 13 amino acids. The J segment lost 5 bases and the V segment lost 4 bases, leaving 5 bases of the junction unmatched.

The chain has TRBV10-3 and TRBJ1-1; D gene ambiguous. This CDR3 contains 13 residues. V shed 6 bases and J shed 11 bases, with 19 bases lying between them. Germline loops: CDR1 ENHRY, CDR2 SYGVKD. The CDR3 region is CAIRPERSADAFF. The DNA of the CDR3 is TGTGCCATCAGACCCGAGAGGTCGGCAGACGCTTTCTTT.

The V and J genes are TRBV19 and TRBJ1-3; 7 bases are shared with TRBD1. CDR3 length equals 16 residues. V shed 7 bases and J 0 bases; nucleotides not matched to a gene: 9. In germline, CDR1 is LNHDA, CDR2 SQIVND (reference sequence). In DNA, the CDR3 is TGTGCCAGTACCATAAACAGGGGCTTCTCTGGAAACACCATATATTTT. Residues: CASTINRGFSGNTIYF.

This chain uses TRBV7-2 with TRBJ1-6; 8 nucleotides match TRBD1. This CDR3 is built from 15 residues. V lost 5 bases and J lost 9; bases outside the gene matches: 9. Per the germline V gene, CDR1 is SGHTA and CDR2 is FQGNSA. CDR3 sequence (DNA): TGTGCCAGCAGCACAAATGCAGGGGGCACTTCACCCCTCCACTTT. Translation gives CASSTNAGGTSPLHF.

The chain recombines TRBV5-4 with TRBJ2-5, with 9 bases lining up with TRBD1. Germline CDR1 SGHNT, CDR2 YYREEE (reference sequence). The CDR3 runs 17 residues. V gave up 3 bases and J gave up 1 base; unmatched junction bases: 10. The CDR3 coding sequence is TGTGCCAGCAGCTGGGGGGGACAGGGAAAAGTCCAAGAGACCCAGTACTTC. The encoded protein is CASSWGGQGKVQETQYF.

As DNA, the CDR3 is TGTGCCAGCAGCTTGTATAGCAATCAGCCCCAGCATTTT. Residues: CASSLYSNQPQHF. This chain joins TRBV5-8 and TRBJ1-5, with D hard to call. The CDR3 spans 13 residues. V lost 1 base, J lost 0 bases, and 2 bases lay in between. The germline V gene has CDR1 SGHTS and CDR2 YDEGEE.

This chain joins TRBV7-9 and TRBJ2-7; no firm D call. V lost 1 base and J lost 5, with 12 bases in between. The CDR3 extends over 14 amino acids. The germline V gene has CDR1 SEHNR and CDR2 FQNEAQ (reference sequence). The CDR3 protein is CASSLEAPSDEQYF. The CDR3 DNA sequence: TGTGCCAGCAGCTTAGAGGCACCGAGCGACGAGCAGTACTTC.

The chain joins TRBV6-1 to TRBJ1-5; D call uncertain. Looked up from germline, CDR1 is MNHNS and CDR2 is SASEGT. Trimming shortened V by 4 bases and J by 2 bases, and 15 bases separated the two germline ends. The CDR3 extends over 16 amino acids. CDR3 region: CASSGHQRHGNQPQHF. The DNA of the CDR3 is TGTGCCAGCAGTGGACATCAACGGCATGGCAATCAGCCCCAGCATTTT.

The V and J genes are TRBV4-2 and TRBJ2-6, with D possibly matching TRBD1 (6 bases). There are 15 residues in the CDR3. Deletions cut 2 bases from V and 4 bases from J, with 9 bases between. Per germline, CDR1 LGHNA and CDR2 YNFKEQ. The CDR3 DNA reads TGTGCCAGCAGCCAAACCGACAGGGGGGCCAACGTCCTGACTTTC. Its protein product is CASSQTDRGANVLTF.